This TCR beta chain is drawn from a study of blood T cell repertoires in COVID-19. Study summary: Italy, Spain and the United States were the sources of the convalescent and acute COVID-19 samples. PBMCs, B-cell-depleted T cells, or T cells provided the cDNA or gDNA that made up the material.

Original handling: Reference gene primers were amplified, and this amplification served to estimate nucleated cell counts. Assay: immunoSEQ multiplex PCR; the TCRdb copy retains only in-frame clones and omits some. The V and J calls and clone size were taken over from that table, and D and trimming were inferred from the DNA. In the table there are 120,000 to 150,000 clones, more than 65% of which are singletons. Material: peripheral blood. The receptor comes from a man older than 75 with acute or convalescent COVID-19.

CDR3 nucleotides: TGTGCCAGCTCAGGACTAGAGGTGGAGACCCAGTACTTC. Amino acids: CASSGLEVETQYF. The V call is TRBV18, the J call TRBJ2-5, with 7 bases fitting TRBD2. Germline V gene data show CDR1 as KGHSH and CDR2 as LQKENI. V dropped 5 bases and J dropped 5; count of bases not matched to a gene: 5. This CDR3 spans 13 amino acids.